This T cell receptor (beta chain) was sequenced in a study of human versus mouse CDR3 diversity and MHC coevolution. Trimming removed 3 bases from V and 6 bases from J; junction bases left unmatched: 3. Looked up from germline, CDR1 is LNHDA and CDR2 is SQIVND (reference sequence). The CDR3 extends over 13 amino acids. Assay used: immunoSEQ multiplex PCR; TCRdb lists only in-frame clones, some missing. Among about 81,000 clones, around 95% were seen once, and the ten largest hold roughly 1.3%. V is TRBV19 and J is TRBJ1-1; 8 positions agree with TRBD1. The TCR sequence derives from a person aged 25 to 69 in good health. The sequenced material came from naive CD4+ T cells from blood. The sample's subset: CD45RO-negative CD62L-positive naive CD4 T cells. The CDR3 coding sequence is TGTGCCAGTAGTATGGACAGGGAGGCTGAAGCTTTCTTT. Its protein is CASSMDREAEAFF.